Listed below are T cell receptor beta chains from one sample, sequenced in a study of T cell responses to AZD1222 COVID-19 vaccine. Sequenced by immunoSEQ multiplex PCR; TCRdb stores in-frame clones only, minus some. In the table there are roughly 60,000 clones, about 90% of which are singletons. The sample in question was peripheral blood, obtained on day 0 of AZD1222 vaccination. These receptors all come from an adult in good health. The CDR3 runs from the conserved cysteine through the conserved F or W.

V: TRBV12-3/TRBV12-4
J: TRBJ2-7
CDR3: CASSLGVPEQYF

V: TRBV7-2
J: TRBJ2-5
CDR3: CASSQRVALQETQYF

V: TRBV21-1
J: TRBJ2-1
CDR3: CASSEQGTSSYNEQFF

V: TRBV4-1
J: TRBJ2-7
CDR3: CASSHRRGREQYF

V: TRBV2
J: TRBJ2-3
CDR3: CASSYTADTQYF

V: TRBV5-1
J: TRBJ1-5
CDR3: CASSPRVRVGNQPQHF

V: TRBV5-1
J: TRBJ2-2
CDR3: CASSPMTGTNTGELFF

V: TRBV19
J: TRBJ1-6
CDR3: CASSIGQGNSPLHF

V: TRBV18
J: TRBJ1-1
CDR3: CASSPGENTEAFF

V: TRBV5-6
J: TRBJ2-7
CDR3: CASSLVSGDYEQYF

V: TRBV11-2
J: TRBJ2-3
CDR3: CASSLSPSTDTQYF

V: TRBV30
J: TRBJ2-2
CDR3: CAWSLAAGELFF

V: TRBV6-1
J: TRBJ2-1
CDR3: CASSDRDSPYNEQFF

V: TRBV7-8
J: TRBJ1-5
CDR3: CASSSFGQTNQPQHF

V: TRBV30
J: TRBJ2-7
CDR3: CAWSMGRGWYEQYF

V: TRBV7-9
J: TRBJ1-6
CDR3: CASSLAGGRGTLHF

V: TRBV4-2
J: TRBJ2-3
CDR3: CASSQDRANDNTDTQYF

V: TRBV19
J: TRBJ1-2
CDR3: CASRRQGVNYGYTF

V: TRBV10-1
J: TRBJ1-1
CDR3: CASSESRATEAFF

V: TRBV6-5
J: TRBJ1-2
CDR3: CASSPRALFDGYTF

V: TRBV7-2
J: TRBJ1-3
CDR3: CASSLAGQAYGNTIYF

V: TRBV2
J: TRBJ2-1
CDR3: CASRGTSGNNEQFF

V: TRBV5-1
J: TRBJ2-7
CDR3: CASSGTASYEQYF

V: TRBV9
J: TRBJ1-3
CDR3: CASSVEGGTSGNTIYF

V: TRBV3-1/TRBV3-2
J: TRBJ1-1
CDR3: CASSPRRTNTEAFF

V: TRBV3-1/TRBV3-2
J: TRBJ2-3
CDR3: CASSPGGLAGGSQYF

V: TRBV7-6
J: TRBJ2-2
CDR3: CASSPWGLGVGTGELFF

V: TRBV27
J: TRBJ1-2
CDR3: CASSLKGNYGYTF

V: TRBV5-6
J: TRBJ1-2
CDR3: CASSLTGPYGYTF

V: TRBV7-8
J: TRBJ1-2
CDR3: CASSSGTAYGYTF

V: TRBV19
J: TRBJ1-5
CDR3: CASSIGWQPQHF

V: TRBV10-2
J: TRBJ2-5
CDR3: CASGQGEETQYF

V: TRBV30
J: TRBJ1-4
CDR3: CAWSVQGTEKLFF

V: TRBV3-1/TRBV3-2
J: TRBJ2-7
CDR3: CASSQDTVSYEQYF

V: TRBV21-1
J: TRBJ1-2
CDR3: CATRLSLRRVDYGYTF

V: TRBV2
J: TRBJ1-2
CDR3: CASSKQSPGGYTF

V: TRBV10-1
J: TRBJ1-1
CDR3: CASRGGDRGTEAFF

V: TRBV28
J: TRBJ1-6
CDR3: CASSPQGGRSPLHF

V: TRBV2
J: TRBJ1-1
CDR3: CASSLSGPTNTEAFF

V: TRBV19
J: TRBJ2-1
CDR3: CASSITFRSNEQFF

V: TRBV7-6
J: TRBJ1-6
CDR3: CASSRQGFGNSPLHF

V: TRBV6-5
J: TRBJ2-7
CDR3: CASSRDGGGGYEQYF

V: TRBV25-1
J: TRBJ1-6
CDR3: CASSPPGRDNSPLHF

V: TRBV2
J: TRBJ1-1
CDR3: CASSDGGGNTEAFF

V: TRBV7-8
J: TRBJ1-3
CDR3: CASSLTDPLSGNTIYF

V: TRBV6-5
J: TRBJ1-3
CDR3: CASSGRSGNTIYF

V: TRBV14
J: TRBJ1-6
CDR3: CASSQEWSPLHF

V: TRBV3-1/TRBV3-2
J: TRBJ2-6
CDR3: CASSPTGPYSGANVLTF

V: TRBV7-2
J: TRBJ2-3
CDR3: CASSSGPPSDTQYF

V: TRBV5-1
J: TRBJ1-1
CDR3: CASSLDRPNTEAFF

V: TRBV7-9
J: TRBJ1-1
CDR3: CASSSDSVITEAFF

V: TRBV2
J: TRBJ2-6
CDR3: CASRGTGGSGANVLTF

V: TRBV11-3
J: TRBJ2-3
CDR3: CASSLGRGPGTDTQYF

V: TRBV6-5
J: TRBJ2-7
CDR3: CASSYNGDDEQYF

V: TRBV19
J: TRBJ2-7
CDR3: CASSRDSTAYEQYF